This TCR beta chain emerged from a study of T-cell memory formation after mild COVID-19. Findings and caveats of the study: CD4+ contracting clones were found mainly in CM and EM, and CD8+ ones in EMRA. A balance of CD4 and CD8 characterized clones contracting day 15 to 85, whereas later expanders leaned CD4+.

TCRdb redid the calling of the 5' RACE reads with MiXCR, one entry per CDR3 protein. The sample yields roughly 120,000 distinct CDR3 sequences, approximately 21% seen once. The table lists this clonotype with a few counts. Antigen unknown. The V segment lost 1 base and the J segment 3 bases; nucleotides outside the gene matches: 5. In germline, CDR1 is SGHAT, CDR2 FQNNGV. CDR3 length equals 15 residues. J is TRBJ1-2 and V is TRBV11-2, with TRBD1 matching over 7 bases. Specimen: PBMCs or a T cell subset sorted from them (not recorded which). The receptor was isolated from a man aged 18 to 35 who had mild COVID-19 (a few samples of this study predate the infection). Cell type and time point are not known. Here the CDR3 reads CASSLGGRGYYGYTF. Written as DNA, the CDR3 is TGTGCCAGCAGCTTAGGCGGCAGGGGGTACTATGGCTACACCTTC.